These T cell receptor beta chains were read from a single sample in a study of regulatory and conventional T cells in RAG deficiency. Assay: immunoSEQ multiplex PCR; the TCRdb copy retains only in-frame clones and omits some. This table has 30,000 to 35,000 clones, 70% to 80% appearing once. This sample also belongs to another study, concerning regulatory T cells.

The sample was CD4+ effector T cells sorted from blood. These receptors were taken from a human donor in good health. Both conserved end residues are part of each CDR3. D genes are given only for firm matches. Size is stated for part of the rows, as once, few or many counts, or as a class when the clone is expanded.

abundance: -
d_gene: TRBD1
v_gene: TRBV6-5
j_gene: TRBJ1-5
len: 14
CDR3nt: TGTGCCAGCAGACGGACAGGGAGCAATCAGCCCCAGCATTTT
CDR3aa: CASRRTGSNQPQHF

abundance: once
d_gene: TRBD2
v_gene: TRBV7-9
j_gene: TRBJ2-1
len: 15
CDR3nt: TGTGCCAGCAGTCGCCCCGGGACTAGCAGCCATGAGCAGTTCTTC
CDR3aa: CASSRPGTSSHEQFF

abundance: -
d_gene: TRBD1
v_gene: TRBV30
j_gene: TRBJ1-5
len: 15
CDR3nt: TGTGCCTGGAGACCGTCGGACAGGGGGAATCAGCCCCAGCATTTT
CDR3aa: CAWRPSDRGNQPQHF

abundance: -
d_gene: TRBD1
v_gene: TRBV2
j_gene: TRBJ2-5
len: 15
CDR3nt: TGTGCCAGCTCTCGACAGGGGACAATCCAAGAGACCCAGTACTTC
CDR3aa: CASSRQGTIQETQYF

abundance: -
d_gene: -
v_gene: TRBV4-1
j_gene: TRBJ2-1
len: 14
CDR3nt: TGCGCCAGCAGCCTCCGGGCAGGGCCCAATGAGCAGTTCTTC
CDR3aa: CASSLRAGPNEQFF

abundance: few
d_gene: -
v_gene: TRBV6-1
j_gene: TRBJ1-2
len: 13
CDR3nt: TGTGCCAGCAGTGAAGCGATTCACTATGGCTACACCTTC
CDR3aa: CASSEAIHYGYTF

abundance: once
d_gene: -
v_gene: TRBV19
j_gene: TRBJ1-5
len: 14
CDR3nt: TGTGCCAGTAGTTCTCGTAGGAGCAATCAGCCCCAGCATTTT
CDR3aa: CASSSRRSNQPQHF

abundance: -
d_gene: TRBD1
v_gene: TRBV7-6
j_gene: TRBJ1-3
len: 16
CDR3nt: TGTGCCAGCAGCCAGGACAGGACCCGCTCTGGAAACACCATATATTTT
CDR3aa: CASSQDRTRSGNTIYF

abundance: -
d_gene: -
v_gene: TRBV7-6
j_gene: TRBJ1-3
len: 17
CDR3nt: TGTGCCAGCAGCTTATGGGGGGGCGGAACCTCTGGAAACACCATATATTTT
CDR3aa: CASSLWGGGTSGNTIYF

abundance: -
d_gene: -
v_gene: TRBV11-2
j_gene: TRBJ2-7
len: 16
CDR3nt: TGTGCCAGCAGCTCGATGCGAGTTACAGCCCCATACGAGCAGTACTTC
CDR3aa: CASSSMRVTAPYEQYF

abundance: once
d_gene: -
v_gene: TRBV6-5
j_gene: TRBJ2-3
len: 15
CDR3nt: TGTGCCAGCAGCCAAAGGAACCGCGCCACAGATACGCAGTATTTT
CDR3aa: CASSQRNRATDTQYF

abundance: -
d_gene: -
v_gene: TRBV5-1
j_gene: TRBJ1-1
len: 16
CDR3nt: TGCGCCAGCAGCGGCATCGACCCCGGGGGGGGCACTGAAGCTTTCTTT
CDR3aa: CASSGIDPGGGTEAFF

abundance: few
d_gene: -
v_gene: TRBV30
j_gene: TRBJ2-7
len: 14
CDR3nt: TGTGCCTGGAGTGTAGGTCCCGAGTGGTACGAGCAGTACTTC
CDR3aa: CAWSVGPEWYEQYF

abundance: -
d_gene: -
v_gene: TRBV5-4
j_gene: TRBJ2-7
len: 13
CDR3nt: TGTGCCAGCTCGGGACGGACGGACGGCGAGCAGTACTTC
CDR3aa: CASSGRTDGEQYF

abundance: -
d_gene: -
v_gene: TRBV9
j_gene: TRBJ1-1
len: 14
CDR3nt: TGTGCCAGCAGCGTAGAGCAGGAGAACACTGAAGCTTTCTTT
CDR3aa: CASSVEQENTEAFF

abundance: few
d_gene: -
v_gene: TRBV11-2
j_gene: TRBJ1-3
len: 15
CDR3nt: TGTGCCAGCAGCCCGCGACGGTACTCTGGAAACACCATATATTTT
CDR3aa: CASSPRRYSGNTIYF

abundance: -
d_gene: -
v_gene: TRBV9
j_gene: TRBJ2-1
len: 15
CDR3nt: TGTGCCAGCAGCGTAGGCAGGGGGGATTGGAATGAGCAGTTCTTC
CDR3aa: CASSVGRGDWNEQFF

abundance: -
d_gene: TRBD2
v_gene: TRBV29-1
j_gene: TRBJ2-3
len: 13
CDR3nt: TGCAGCGTTGCCGGGACTAGGGGCGATACGCAGTATTTT
CDR3aa: CSVAGTRGDTQYF

abundance: -
d_gene: TRBD2
v_gene: TRBV6-1
j_gene: TRBJ2-3
len: 15
CDR3nt: TGTGCCAGCAGTGAAAGGGGCAGCGGGGGAGATACGCAGTATTTT
CDR3aa: CASSERGSGGDTQYF

abundance: -
d_gene: -
v_gene: TRBV5-4
j_gene: TRBJ1-1
len: 13
CDR3nt: TGTGCCAGCAGCCGGGGGTTGAACACTGAAGCTTTCTTT
CDR3aa: CASSRGLNTEAFF

abundance: -
d_gene: TRBD1
v_gene: TRBV28
j_gene: TRBJ1-4
len: 18
CDR3nt: TGTGCCAGCAGCTCCCTGGCCGGGACAGGGGGCGCCTGGGAAAAACTGTTTTTT
CDR3aa: CASSSLAGTGGAWEKLFF

abundance: few
d_gene: TRBD1
v_gene: TRBV27
j_gene: TRBJ1-2
len: 14
CDR3nt: TGTGCCAGCAGTTTCGCGGACAGGGCCTATGGCTACACCTTC
CDR3aa: CASSFADRAYGYTF

abundance: few
d_gene: -
v_gene: TRBV6-1
j_gene: TRBJ1-5
len: 13
CDR3nt: TGTGCCAGCAGTGAATTCCACAATCAGCCCCAGCATTTT
CDR3aa: CASSEFHNQPQHF

abundance: -
d_gene: TRBD2
v_gene: TRBV4-2
j_gene: TRBJ2-2
len: 15
CDR3nt: TGTGCCAGCAGCCACCAGCGGGGGGGCGCCGGGGAGCTGTTTTTT
CDR3aa: CASSHQRGGAGELFF